This is a list of T cell receptor beta chains from one sample in a study of shared clonotypes between healthy human individuals. Using immunoSEQ multiplex PCR, the repertoire was profiled, and TCRdb retains in-frame clones only, with some absent. Among 1.5 million to 2.5 million clones listed, 85% to 95% were seen once. What was sequenced was naive CD8+ T cells sorted from blood. Source of these receptors: a man aged 18 to 35 in good health. The CDR3 runs from the conserved cysteine through the conserved F or W. A D gene is named only where the DNA matches it firmly. Clone size is shown for a subset of rows, as once, few, many or a class of expanded clone.

d_call: .
j_call: TRBJ2-7
clone_size: .
v_call: TRBV30
cdr3_aa: CARSGPTHLGKTYEQYF
cdr3_nt: TGTGCCCGGAGTGGACCAACGCATCTGGGGAAAACCTACGAGCAGTACTTC

d_call: TRBD1
j_call: TRBJ2-7
clone_size: .
v_call: TRBV4-1
cdr3_aa: CASSQEGKGGPPEQYF
cdr3_nt: TGCGCCAGCAGCCAAGAGGGGAAAGGGGGCCCGCCCGAGCAGTACTTC

d_call: .
j_call: TRBJ1-1
clone_size: .
v_call: TRBV2
cdr3_aa: CASMWTLNTEAFF
cdr3_nt: TGTGCCAGCATGTGGACACTGAACACTGAAGCTTTCTTT

d_call: TRBD2
j_call: TRBJ2-7
clone_size: .
v_call: TRBV4-3
cdr3_aa: CASSQDYLASGSLQYF
cdr3_nt: TGCGCCAGCAGCCAAGATTATCTGGCTAGCGGGAGTTTGCAGTACTTC

d_call: TRBD1
j_call: TRBJ2-7
clone_size: .
v_call: TRBV5-6
cdr3_aa: CASSFWDSPILEQYF
cdr3_nt: TGTGCCAGCAGCTTTTGGGACAGTCCGATCCTCGAGCAGTACTTC

d_call: .
j_call: TRBJ2-7
clone_size: .
v_call: TRBV6-5
cdr3_aa: CASTQTGDPSYEQYF
cdr3_nt: TGTGCCAGCACCCAAACCGGAGATCCTAGTTACGAGCAGTACTTC

d_call: TRBD2
j_call: TRBJ2-2
clone_size: .
v_call: TRBV30
cdr3_aa: CAWGGLAGVVWDTGELFF
cdr3_nt: TGTGCCTGGGGGGGACTAGCGGGAGTTGTATGGGACACCGGGGAGCTGTTTTTT

d_call: .
j_call: TRBJ1-3
clone_size: .
v_call: TRBV9
cdr3_aa: CASSVEGSNTIYF
cdr3_nt: TGTGCCAGCAGCGTAGAAGGTTCAAACACCATATATTTT

d_call: .
j_call: TRBJ1-1
clone_size: .
v_call: TRBV6-5
cdr3_aa: CASSPGSTEAFF
cdr3_nt: TGTGCCAGCAGTCCTGGTAGCACTGAAGCTTTCTTT

d_call: TRBD1
j_call: TRBJ1-5
clone_size: once
v_call: TRBV27
cdr3_aa: CASSPGTGGNQPQHF
cdr3_nt: TGTGCCAGCAGTCCGGGGACAGGGGGCAATCAGCCCCAGCATTTT

d_call: .
j_call: TRBJ2-2
clone_size: .
v_call: TRBV11-2
cdr3_aa: CASSLEVWRENTGELFF
cdr3_nt: TGTGCCAGCAGCTTAGAAGTCTGGCGGGAGAACACCGGGGAGCTGTTTTTT

d_call: .
j_call: TRBJ2-2
clone_size: .
v_call: TRBV10-3
cdr3_aa: CATAGNTGELFF
cdr3_nt: TGTGCCACAGCGGGGAACACCGGGGAGCTGTTTTTT

d_call: .
j_call: TRBJ2-7
clone_size: .
v_call: TRBV2
cdr3_aa: CASSAETWWEQYF
cdr3_nt: TGTGCCAGCAGTGCCGAAACATGGTGGGAGCAGTACTTC

d_call: TRBD2
j_call: TRBJ2-1
clone_size: .
v_call: TRBV9
cdr3_aa: CASSTTSGKDNEQFF
cdr3_nt: TGTGCCAGCAGCACCACTAGCGGGAAAGACAATGAGCAGTTCTTC

d_call: .
j_call: TRBJ2-6
clone_size: once
v_call: TRBV10-2
cdr3_aa: CASSEPSGANVLTF
cdr3_nt: TGCGCCAGCAGTGAGCCCTCTGGGGCCAACGTCCTGACTTTC

d_call: .
j_call: TRBJ1-1
clone_size: .
v_call: TRBV13
cdr3_aa: CASSPPTEVGPEAFF
cdr3_nt: TGTGCCAGCAGCCCGCCAACTGAAGTCGGGCCTGAAGCTTTCTTT

d_call: .
j_call: TRBJ2-4
clone_size: .
v_call: TRBV13
cdr3_aa: CASSLALENIQYF
cdr3_nt: TGTGCCAGCAGCTTAGCCCTAGAAAACATTCAGTACTTC

d_call: .
j_call: TRBJ1-1
clone_size: .
v_call: TRBV4-1
cdr3_aa: CASSQVSGLTEAFF
cdr3_nt: TGCGCCAGCAGCCAAGTATCAGGGTTGACTGAAGCTTTCTTT

d_call: .
j_call: TRBJ2-7
clone_size: .
v_call: TRBV19
cdr3_aa: CASSNLYYEQYF
cdr3_nt: TGTGCCAGTAGCAACCTTTACTACGAGCAGTACTTC

d_call: .
j_call: TRBJ1-1
clone_size: .
v_call: TRBV4-2
cdr3_aa: CASSQGAGVMNTEAFF
cdr3_nt: TGTGCCAGCAGCCAAGGGGCAGGGGTTATGAACACTGAAGCTTTCTTT

d_call: TRBD2
j_call: TRBJ2-1
clone_size: .
v_call: TRBV19
cdr3_aa: CATISWGTSGNEQFF
cdr3_nt: TGTGCCACCATCTCTTGGGGGACTAGCGGGAATGAGCAGTTCTTC

d_call: .
j_call: TRBJ2-2
clone_size: .
v_call: TRBV7-8
cdr3_aa: CASSLWTSTGELFF
cdr3_nt: TGTGCCAGCAGCCTCTGGACAAGCACCGGGGAGCTGTTTTTT

d_call: .
j_call: TRBJ1-1
clone_size: .
v_call: TRBV10-2
cdr3_aa: CASSVRFDEAFF
cdr3_nt: TGCGCCAGCAGCGTGAGATTCGATGAAGCTTTCTTT

d_call: TRBD2
j_call: TRBJ2-5
clone_size: .
v_call: TRBV9
cdr3_aa: CASSVEPSGPQETQYF
cdr3_nt: TGTGCCAGCAGCGTAGAGCCTAGCGGGCCACAAGAGACCCAGTACTTC

d_call: TRBD2
j_call: TRBJ2-5
clone_size: .
v_call: TRBV27
cdr3_aa: CASSYAGEETQYF
cdr3_nt: TGTGCCAGCAGTTATGCGGGAGAAGAGACCCAGTACTTC

d_call: .
j_call: TRBJ2-7
clone_size: .
v_call: TRBV16
cdr3_aa: CASSQSLKLYEQYF
cdr3_nt: TGTGCCAGCAGCCAATCGTTAAAATTATACGAGCAGTACTTC

d_call: .
j_call: TRBJ2-1
clone_size: once
v_call: TRBV27
cdr3_aa: CASSVTSGLLSSYNEQFF
cdr3_nt: TGTGCCAGCAGTGTGACTTCGGGACTTCTGAGCTCCTACAATGAGCAGTTCTTC

d_call: TRBD2
j_call: TRBJ2-3
clone_size: once
v_call: TRBV27
cdr3_aa: CASTSPGILAGYTDTQYF
cdr3_nt: TGTGCCAGCACTTCACCCGGCATTCTAGCGGGATACACAGATACGCAGTATTTT

d_call: .
j_call: TRBJ2-5
clone_size: .
v_call: TRBV7-9
cdr3_aa: CASSESGPGQETQYF
cdr3_nt: TGTGCCAGCAGTGAGAGCGGGCCAGGCCAAGAGACCCAGTACTTC

d_call: .
j_call: TRBJ2-1
clone_size: .
v_call: TRBV5-6
cdr3_aa: CASSDYRDGNYNEQFF
cdr3_nt: TGTGCCAGCAGCGACTACCGGGACGGAAACTACAATGAGCAGTTCTTC

d_call: .
j_call: TRBJ1-1
clone_size: .
v_call: TRBV7-9
cdr3_aa: CASSQPGADTEAFF
cdr3_nt: TGTGCCAGCAGCCAACCAGGGGCGGACACTGAAGCTTTCTTT

d_call: .
j_call: TRBJ2-3
clone_size: .
v_call: TRBV30
cdr3_aa: CAWSLKPPGLTRTDTQYF
cdr3_nt: TGTGCCTGGAGCCTAAAACCTCCAGGACTCACCCGCACAGATACGCAGTATTTT

d_call: .
j_call: TRBJ2-7
clone_size: .
v_call: TRBV27
cdr3_aa: CASSPSHPGEQYF
cdr3_nt: TGTGCCAGCAGTCCATCACATCCGGGGGAGCAGTACTTC

d_call: .
j_call: TRBJ2-6
clone_size: .
v_call: TRBV4-1
cdr3_aa: CASSEGMHSGANVLTF
cdr3_nt: TGCGCCAGCAGCGAAGGGATGCACTCTGGGGCCAACGTCCTGACTTTC

d_call: TRBD1
j_call: TRBJ1-1
clone_size: once
v_call: TRBV5-4
cdr3_aa: CASSDPTGGATEAFF
cdr3_nt: TGTGCCAGCAGCGACCCAACAGGGGGCGCGACTGAAGCTTTCTTT

d_call: TRBD2
j_call: TRBJ2-4
clone_size: .
v_call: TRBV27
cdr3_aa: CASSLLSGTLAKNIQYF
cdr3_nt: TGTGCCAGCAGTTTGCTAAGCGGGACCCTAGCCAAAAACATTCAGTACTTC

d_call: .
j_call: TRBJ2-2
clone_size: .
v_call: TRBV4-1
cdr3_aa: CASSHPDTGELFF
cdr3_nt: TGCGCCAGCAGCCACCCCGACACCGGGGAGCTGTTTTTT

d_call: .
j_call: TRBJ2-7
clone_size: .
v_call: TRBV6-6
cdr3_aa: CASSYGLHGEQYF
cdr3_nt: TGTGCCAGCAGTTACGGGCTCCACGGAGAGCAGTACTTC

d_call: .
j_call: TRBJ2-5
clone_size: .
v_call: TRBV30
cdr3_aa: CAWSLVTQETQYF
cdr3_nt: TGTGCCTGGAGTTTGGTCACCCAAGAGACCCAGTACTTC

d_call: .
j_call: TRBJ2-3
clone_size: .
v_call: TRBV9
cdr3_aa: CASSVDVGFGDTDTQYF
cdr3_nt: TGTGCCAGCAGCGTCGACGTAGGGTTTGGAGATACAGATACGCAGTATTTT

d_call: .
j_call: TRBJ2-7
clone_size: .
v_call: TRBV6-5
cdr3_aa: CASSYSPQGYEQYF
cdr3_nt: TGTGCCAGCAGTTACTCACCACAGGGATACGAGCAGTACTTC

d_call: .
j_call: TRBJ1-1
clone_size: .
v_call: TRBV6-1
cdr3_aa: CASSGAGNTEAFF
cdr3_nt: TGTGCCAGCAGCGGGGCAGGGAACACTGAAGCTTTCTTT

d_call: TRBD1
j_call: TRBJ1-1
clone_size: .
v_call: TRBV6-1
cdr3_aa: CAISTGSTEAFF
cdr3_nt: TGTGCCATCTCGACAGGGAGCACTGAAGCTTTCTTT

d_call: .
j_call: TRBJ1-2
clone_size: .
v_call: TRBV9
cdr3_aa: CASSETGVYGYTF
cdr3_nt: TGTGCCAGCAGCGAGACGGGGGTCTATGGCTACACCTTC

d_call: .
j_call: TRBJ1-4
clone_size: once
v_call: TRBV7-9
cdr3_aa: CASSLPLEGPGPNEKLFF
cdr3_nt: TGTGCCAGCAGCTTACCCTTAGAGGGGCCTGGACCTAATGAAAAACTGTTTTTT

d_call: TRBD1
j_call: TRBJ2-1
clone_size: .
v_call: TRBV4-3
cdr3_aa: CASSQRFAVYRDRGYNEQFF
cdr3_nt: TGCGCCAGCAGCCAACGGTTCGCGGTTTACCGGGACAGGGGGTACAATGAGCAGTTCTTC

d_call: TRBD1
j_call: TRBJ1-1
clone_size: .
v_call: TRBV7-6
cdr3_aa: CASSRDRENTEAFF
cdr3_nt: TGTGCCAGCAGCCGGGACAGAGAGAACACTGAAGCTTTCTTT

d_call: TRBD1
j_call: TRBJ1-4
clone_size: .
v_call: TRBV4-1
cdr3_aa: CASSHETGSMEKLFF
cdr3_nt: TGCGCCAGCAGCCATGAGACAGGGAGTATGGAAAAACTGTTTTTT

d_call: TRBD2
j_call: TRBJ2-7
clone_size: .
v_call: TRBV14
cdr3_aa: CASSLTSGRAYEQYF
cdr3_nt: TGTGCCAGCAGTCTTACTAGCGGGAGGGCCTACGAGCAGTACTTC

d_call: TRBD1
j_call: TRBJ1-1
clone_size: .
v_call: TRBV9
cdr3_aa: CASSEGAGVMNTEAFF
cdr3_nt: TGTGCCAGCAGCGAGGGGGCGGGAGTCATGAACACTGAAGCTTTCTTT

d_call: TRBD1
j_call: TRBJ1-2
clone_size: .
v_call: TRBV27
cdr3_aa: CASSPTGGLGYTF
cdr3_nt: TGTGCCAGCAGTCCGACAGGGGGCTTAGGCTACACCTTC

d_call: TRBD1
j_call: TRBJ1-2
clone_size: .
v_call: TRBV28
cdr3_aa: CASSFTGTVYGYTF
cdr3_nt: TGTGCCAGCAGTTTTACCGGGACAGTCTATGGCTACACCTTC

d_call: .
j_call: TRBJ1-5
clone_size: .
v_call: TRBV16
cdr3_aa: CASSQSGGALQPQHF
cdr3_nt: TGTGCCAGCAGCCAATCGGGGGGGGCGCTTCAGCCCCAGCATTTT

d_call: .
j_call: TRBJ2-3
clone_size: .
v_call: TRBV7-9
cdr3_aa: CASSSAGMDTQYF
cdr3_nt: TGTGCCAGCAGCTCCGCCGGGATGGATACGCAGTATTTT

d_call: TRBD1
j_call: TRBJ1-1
clone_size: .
v_call: TRBV9
cdr3_aa: CASSVVPLEGATEAFF
cdr3_nt: TGTGCCAGCAGCGTAGTCCCCCTGGAGGGGGCGACTGAAGCTTTCTTT

d_call: .
j_call: TRBJ1-2
clone_size: few
v_call: TRBV6-5
cdr3_aa: CASSMDGNYGYTF
cdr3_nt: TGTGCCAGCAGCATGGACGGAAACTATGGCTACACCTTC

d_call: .
j_call: TRBJ2-3
clone_size: .
v_call: TRBV27
cdr3_aa: CATRVGSTDTQYF
cdr3_nt: TGTGCCACCAGAGTTGGGTCCACAGATACGCAGTATTTT

d_call: .
j_call: TRBJ1-4
clone_size: .
v_call: TRBV2
cdr3_aa: CATWNEKLFF
cdr3_nt: TGTGCCACTTGGAATGAAAAACTGTTTTTT

d_call: TRBD2
j_call: TRBJ2-1
clone_size: .
v_call: TRBV5-4
cdr3_aa: CASSSSGGAEQFF
cdr3_nt: TGTGCCAGCAGCTCTAGCGGGGGGGCTGAGCAGTTCTTC